These T cell receptor beta chains were read from a single sample in a study of blood T cell repertoires in COVID-19. Produced via immunoSEQ multiplex PCR; TCRdb's table is partial and in-frame only. Of about 200,000 clones in the sample, roughly 90% were seen once. Material for sequencing was PBMCs or T cells enriched from blood (not recorded which). The receptors shown here come from a woman between 18 and 30 years old who had recovered from COVID-19. CDR3s include the opening cysteine and the closing phenylalanine or tryptophan. A D gene is named only where the DNA matches it firmly. For some rows the clone size is stated as once, few or many, or as a class when expanded; others skip it.

TRBD1 | . | TRBJ1-1 | TRBV10-1 | 15 | CASSEDRGGNTEAFF | TGCGCCAGCAGTGAGGACAGGGGAGGGAACACTGAAGCTTTCTTT
TRBD2 | . | TRBJ2-5 | TRBV9 | 14 | CASSVTSGGETQYF | TGTGCCAGCAGCGTGACTAGCGGGGGAGAGACCCAGTACTTC
TRBD1 | . | TRBJ2-3 | TRBV5-6 | 14 | CASGNRGRADTQYF | TGTGCCAGCGGCAACAGGGGTCGTGCAGATACGCAGTATTTT
TRBD2 | . | TRBJ2-1 | TRBV5-8 | 15 | CASSLAGGPVNEQFF | TGTGCCAGCAGCTTGGCGGGGGGGCCTGTCAATGAGCAGTTCTTC
. | . | TRBJ2-7 | TRBV19 | 15 | CASSISPEGVGEQYF | TGTGCCAGTAGTATCTCCCCGGAGGGAGTAGGGGAGCAGTACTTC
. | . | TRBJ1-5 | TRBV4-1 | 13 | CASSQVGDQPQHF | TGCGCCAGCAGCCAAGTTGGAGATCAGCCCCAGCATTTT
TRBD1 | once | TRBJ1-2 | TRBV19 | 13 | CASSGQGTGGYTF | TGTGCCAGTAGTGGACAGGGAACAGGAGGCTACACCTTC
. | . | TRBJ1-2 | TRBV12-3/TRBV12-4 | 11 | CASSPGYGYTF | TGTGCCAGCAGCCCAGGCTATGGCTACACCTTC
. | . | TRBJ2-7 | TRBV9 | 15 | CASEEVAGSGDEQYF | TGTGCCAGTGAAGAGGTGGCGGGGAGTGGGGACGAGCAGTACTTC
TRBD2 | . | TRBJ2-5 | TRBV9 | 16 | CASSVGPSGGEETQYF | TGTGCCAGCAGCGTAGGCCCTAGCGGGGGGGAAGAGACCCAGTACTTC
TRBD1 | . | TRBJ1-6 | TRBV11-2 | 15 | CASSRSGGPDSPLHF | TGTGCCAGCAGCCGATCAGGGGGCCCGGATTCACCCCTCCACTTT
TRBD1 | . | TRBJ1-5 | TRBV3-1/TRBV3-2 | 14 | CASSQGQGWQPQHF | TGTGCCAGCAGCCAGGGACAGGGGTGGCAGCCCCAGCATTTT
TRBD1 | . | TRBJ1-1 | TRBV24-1 | 14 | CATSDTGGVTEAFF | TGTGCCACCAGTGATACAGGGGGCGTTACTGAAGCTTTCTTT
TRBD1 | . | TRBJ1-4 | TRBV4-1 | 14 | CASSRTGSNEKLFF | TGCGCCAGCAGTCGGACAGGGTCCAATGAAAAACTGTTTTTT
TRBD1 | . | TRBJ1-4 | TRBV7-9 | 16 | CASSLVHRGVYEKLFF | TGTGCCAGCAGCTTGGTCCACAGGGGCGTTTATGAAAAACTGTTTTTT
TRBD1 | few | TRBJ2-2 | TRBV29-1 | 17 | CSVVRKTGNENTGELFF | TGCAGCGTTGTAAGGAAGACAGGGAACGAGAACACCGGGGAGCTGTTTTTT
TRBD1 | once | TRBJ1-1 | TRBV7-4 | 20 | CASSLGGVGQGMRMNTEAFF | TGTGCCAGCAGCTTAGGTGGGGTCGGACAGGGGATGCGCATGAACACTGAAGCTTTCTTT
. | once | TRBJ1-1 | TRBV28 | 14 | CASSPRPGGRGAFF | TGTGCCAGCAGTCCCCGGCCCGGGGGGAGGGGTGCTTTCTTT
. | few | TRBJ2-5 | TRBV6-5 | 13 | CASKLTVEETQYF | TGTGCCAGCAAGCTCACAGTGGAAGAGACCCAGTACTTC
TRBD1 | . | TRBJ2-2 | TRBV24-1 | 13 | CATRTGSTGELFF | TGTGCCACCAGGACAGGGTCAACCGGGGAGCTGTTTTTT
TRBD1 | . | TRBJ2-1 | TRBV10-1 | 14 | CASSPGTGVREQFF | TGCGCCAGCTCCCCCGGGACAGGGGTCCGTGAGCAGTTCTTC
. | . | TRBJ2-7 | TRBV19 | 15 | CASSINPGGTYEQYF | TGTGCCAGTAGTATCAACCCCGGGGGAACCTACGAGCAGTACTTC
. | . | TRBJ2-7 | TRBV20-1 | 11 | CSARADYEQYF | TGCAGTGCTAGGGCAGACTACGAGCAGTACTTC
TRBD1 | once | TRBJ1-5 | TRBV28 | 16 | CASSTSGQGVNQPQHF | TGTGCCAGCAGTACCTCGGGCCAGGGGGTCAATCAGCCCCAGCATTTT
TRBD2 | . | TRBJ2-1 | TRBV7-7 | 15 | CASSLAGGPYNEQFF | TGTGCCAGCAGCTTGGCGGGGGGGCCCTACAATGAGCAGTTCTTC
. | . | TRBJ1-6 | TRBV9 | 14 | CASSVGGSNSPLHF | TGTGCCAGCAGCGTGGGAGGTTCTAATTCACCCCTCCACTTT
TRBD1 | few | TRBJ1-1 | TRBV30 | 14 | CAWSPRQGVSEAFF | TGTGCCTGGAGTCCAAGACAGGGGGTATCTGAAGCTTTCTTT
. | . | TRBJ2-1 | TRBV5-1 | 16 | CASSLGSGGIYNEQFF | TGCGCCAGCAGCTTGGGCTCGGGGGGCATTTACAATGAGCAGTTCTTC
. | . | TRBJ1-2 | TRBV28 | 12 | CASSLPSYGYTF | TGTGCCAGCAGTCTCCCCTCCTATGGCTACACCTTC
TRBD1 | . | TRBJ1-4 | TRBV4-2 | 17 | CASSQDLGQGEHEKLFF | TGTGCCAGCAGCCAAGATTTGGGACAGGGAGAACATGAAAAACTGTTTTTT
TRBD1 | once | TRBJ1-1 | TRBV24-1 | 15 | CATNGQGARYTEAFF | TGTGCCACCAACGGACAGGGGGCTCGTTACACTGAAGCTTTCTTT
. | . | TRBJ2-3 | TRBV12-3/TRBV12-4 | 12 | CASKGGTDTQYF | TGTGCCAGCAAGGGGGGCACAGATACGCAGTATTTT
TRBD1 | . | TRBJ1-2 | TRBV5-8 | 14 | CASSFRDRHYGYTF | TGTGCCAGCAGCTTTAGGGACAGACACTATGGCTACACCTTC
TRBD1 | many | TRBJ1-5 | TRBV10-3 | 15 | CAISEGQGGNQPQHF | TGTGCCATCAGTGAGGGACAGGGGGGCAATCAGCCCCAGCATTTT
. | . | TRBJ1-3 | TRBV19 | 13 | CATRRGSGNTIYF | TGTGCCACAAGACGGGGCTCTGGAAACACCATATATTTT
TRBD1 | . | TRBJ2-5 | TRBV11-3 | 13 | CASSAQGAETQYF | TGTGCCAGCAGCGCCCAGGGGGCAGAGACCCAGTACTTC
. | medium-sized | TRBJ1-3 | TRBV10-3 | 14 | CAAGRGDSGNTIYF | TGTGCCGCCGGACGGGGGGACTCTGGAAACACCATATATTTT
. | . | TRBJ2-3 | TRBV27 | 17 | CASSSRPMRGSPDTQYF | TGTGCCAGCAGTTCCCGCCCGATGCGGGGCTCCCCAGATACGCAGTATTTT
. | . | TRBJ2-1 | TRBV27 | 14 | CASSLEVWGPEQFF | TGTGCCAGCAGTTTAGAGGTTTGGGGGCCTGAGCAGTTCTTC
. | . | TRBJ1-5 | TRBV11-2 | 18 | CASSLRCGELYSNQPQHF | TGTGCCAGCAGCTTACGTTGCGGGGAGCTTTATAGCAATCAGCCCCAGCATTTT
. | . | TRBJ2-2 | TRBV19 | 16 | CASSIPYQIDTGELFF | TGTGCCAGTAGTATACCCTATCAAATAGACACCGGGGAGCTGTTTTTT
. | . | TRBJ1-6 | TRBV7-9 | 14 | CASSAGSKDSPLHF | TGTGCCAGCAGCGCCGGGTCGAAGGATTCACCCCTCCACTTT
TRBD1 | . | TRBJ1-2 | TRBV6-5 | 13 | CASTQGPNYGYTF | TGTGCCAGCACACAGGGGCCTAACTATGGCTACACCTTC
TRBD2 | once | TRBJ2-1 | TRBV19 | 19 | CASSKTSGGAQSSYNEQFF | TGTGCCAGTAGTAAAACTAGCGGGGGAGCCCAGAGCTCCTACAATGAGCAGTTCTTC
TRBD1 | . | TRBJ1-5 | TRBV3-1/TRBV3-2 | 15 | CASSWGTGPNQPQHF | TGTGCCAGCAGTTGGGGGACAGGACCGAATCAGCCCCAGCATTTT
TRBD1 | . | TRBJ2-7 | TRBV29-1 | 13 | CSVRQGRDYEQYF | TGCAGCGTCAGACAGGGTCGGGACTACGAGCAGTACTTC
TRBD2 | . | TRBJ2-2 | TRBV4-1 | 16 | CASSQATGGYTGELFF | TGCGCCAGCAGCCAAGCCACCGGGGGGTACACCGGGGAGCTGTTTTTT
. | . | TRBJ1-5 | TRBV2 | 14 | CASSRQVSNQPQHF | TGTGCCAGCAGCCGACAGGTCTCAAATCAGCCCCAGCATTTT
. | . | TRBJ1-1 | TRBV6-5 | 12 | CAVGQRVSEAFF | TGTGCGGTGGGCCAGCGGGTGTCTGAAGCTTTCTTT